This TCR beta chain is from a study of T-cell reconstitution after alpha-beta-depleted transplantation in children. J lost 6 bases, V lost 6 bases, and 18 bases had no gene match. The CDR3 is 18 amino acids. Unique molecular identifiers were incorporated into the prepared TCRbeta library. TCRdb re-called the PCR reads with MiXCR, one entry per CDR3 protein. The data hold roughly 220,000 distinct CDR3 sequences, with around 11% observed a single time. A few counts support this clonotype. This chain connects TRBV12-3 or TRBV12-4 to TRBJ2-7; 12 nucleotides match TRBD2. The sequencing used PBMCs from the stem cell graft donor, collected from the stem cell graft. This TCR derives from a human donor who donated a stem cell graft to a child with acute lymphoblastic leukemia. The CDR3 loop reads CASRPLATSGRPQGEQYF. As DNA, the CDR3 is TGTGCCAGCAGGCCCCTCGCGACTAGCGGGAGACCCCAGGGCGAGCAGTACTTC.